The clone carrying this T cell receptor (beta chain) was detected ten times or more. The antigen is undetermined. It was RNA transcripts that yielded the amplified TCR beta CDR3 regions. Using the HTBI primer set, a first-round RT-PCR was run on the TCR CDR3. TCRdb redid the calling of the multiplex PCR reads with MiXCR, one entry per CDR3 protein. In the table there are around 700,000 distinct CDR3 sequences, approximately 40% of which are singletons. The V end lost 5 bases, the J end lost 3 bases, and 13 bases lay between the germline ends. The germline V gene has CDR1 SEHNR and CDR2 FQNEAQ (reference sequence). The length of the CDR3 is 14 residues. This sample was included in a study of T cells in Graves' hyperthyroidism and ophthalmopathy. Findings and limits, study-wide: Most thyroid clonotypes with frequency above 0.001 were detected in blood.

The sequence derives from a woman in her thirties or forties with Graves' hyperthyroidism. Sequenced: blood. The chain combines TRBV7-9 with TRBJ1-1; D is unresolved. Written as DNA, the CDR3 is TGTGCCAGCAGCCGGGCGGCCGGGGACACTGAAGCTTTCTTT. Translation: CASSRAAGDTEAFF.